The rows below give T cell receptor beta chains drawn from one sample of a study of cytomegalovirus exposure and HLA in healthy donors. This table comes from immunoSEQ multiplex PCR, and its TCRdb copy is limited to in-frame clones, with some not included. Seen in this sample are about 39,000 clones; the ten most common clones hold 3.2%. Sequenced material: PBMCs. Source of these receptors: a woman in her twenties or thirties in good health and CMV-seropositive. Both conserved end residues are trimmed from each CDR3. Fields, in order: V gene, J gene, CDR3 protein.

TRBV6-4	TRBJ2-3	ASSDRSYTSTDTQY
TRBV7-7	TRBJ2-2	ASITATGELF
TRBV25-1	TRBJ2-3	ASSEPLAGAVDTQY
TRBV18	TRBJ2-7	ASSTGTSGTYEQY
TRBV6-6	TRBJ2-2	ASDPGTRLTGELF
TRBV30	TRBJ1-5	AWRGQYNQPQH
TRBV5-5	TRBJ2-7	ASSLDPGAPSSYEQY
TRBV10-3	TRBJ1-3	ATSSGNTIY
TRBV10-2	TRBJ2-3	ASSQDTITDTQY
TRBV2	TRBJ2-2	ASSVEGADGELF
TRBV7-9	TRBJ1-6	ASAGQRNSPLH
TRBV4-1	TRBJ2-7	ASSQDEGWEQY
TRBV20-1	TRBJ2-3	SATGTDTQY
TRBV30	TRBJ1-1	AWGGGVGNAEAF
TRBV18	TRBJ2-2	ASSPPQGATTGELF
TRBV12-5	TRBJ2-3	ATQGQLYTDTQY
TRBV7-9	TRBJ1-1	ASSLLGRGMNTEAF
TRBV28	TRBJ1-1	ASSLGGQGLIRGEAF
TRBV11-2	TRBJ1-1	ASRVGGEAF
TRBV30	TRBJ2-1	AWTLNWASGGRQF
TRBV11-3	TRBJ1-1	ASSAPQQARYAF
TRBV7-9	TRBJ1-1	ASSSNQGANTEAF
TRBV9	TRBJ1-1	ASSVGGGVRTEAF